This T cell receptor beta chain was found in a study of immune evolution from preneoplasia to lung adenocarcinoma. Each case's diagnosis was confirmed by two pathologists on H&E. The protocol was immunoSEQ multiplex PCR, while the TCRdb copy is restricted to in-frame clones and leaves out a portion. The sample holds approximately 6,600 clones, 85% seen once. The specimen was FFPE invasive lung adenocarcinoma tissue. The TCR comes from a person between 50 and 69 years old with lung adenocarcinoma.

CDR3 region: CASSPRTSGSGDTQYF. In nucleotides, the CDR3 is TGCGCCAGCAGCCCGAGGACTAGCGGTTCCGGGGATACGCAGTATTTT. The chain couples TRBV5-1 to TRBJ2-3; 10 bases are a match to TRBD2. Germline CDR1 reads SGHRS; CDR2 reads YFSETQ. This CDR3 comprises 16 residues. The J segment lost 6 bases and the V segment lost 4 bases, leaving 11 bases of the junction unmatched.